The 14 T cell receptor beta chains below all came from one sample that was sequenced in a study of T cell changes during pregnancy in multiple sclerosis. Clones were read by immunoSEQ multiplex PCR, and TCRdb kept only the in-frame ones, dropping some. Among roughly 120,000 clones, 80% to 95% were seen once, and the ten largest hold about 1.5%. Here the sequenced sample was peripheral blood, taken in the third trimester of pregnancy. The receptors stem from a female donor with multiple sclerosis, enrolled in a pregnancy study.

V usage is TRBV4-1 and J usage is TRBJ2-5, with 7 bases that match TRBD1. The germline V gene has CDR1 MGHRA and CDR2 YSYEKL. J gave up 7 bases and V 4 bases, and 9 bases lay outside the gene matches. The length of the CDR3 is 14 residues. DNA of the CDR3: TGCGCCAGCAGCCCAGGACAGGAAGGAGGGACCCAGTACTTC. It encodes CASSPGQEGGTQYF.

The chain uses TRBV30 and TRBJ1-4; no reliable D call. The V gene lost 2 bases and the J gene lost 0 bases, with 10 bases spanning the gap. CDR3 size: 15 residues. Germline CDR1 reads GTSNPN; CDR2 reads SVGIG (reference sequence). This CDR3 reads CAWSITAATNEKLFF. In DNA, the CDR3 is TGTGCCTGGAGTATAACGGCGGCAACTAATGAAAAACTGTTTTTT.

Here the CDR3 DNA reads TGTGCCAGTAGTGTGGGACAGATGTCGGCCGAGCAGTACTTC. Residues: CASSVGQMSAEQYF. The chain has TRBV19 and TRBJ2-7, with 7 bases matching TRBD1. Germline CDR1 is LNHDA and CDR2 is SQIVND (reference sequence). J lost 6 bases, V lost 5 bases, and 10 bases had no gene match. The CDR3 length is 14 residues.

V is TRBV19 and J is TRBJ2-2; TRBD1 matches 11 bases. With V trimmed by 4 bases and J by 6 bases, 7 bases remained unmatched. The CDR3 is 16 residues long. Germline lookup yields CDR1 LNHDA and CDR2 SQIVND (reference sequence). CDR3 amino acids: CASSTWTGGNPGELFF. The CDR3 DNA follows: TGTGCCAGTAGTACCTGGACAGGGGGCAATCCCGGGGAGCTGTTTTTT.

This clone was recorded only once. The rearrangement links TRBV6-5 to TRBJ2-7, with D unclear. From germline, CDR1 is MNHEY and CDR2 SVGAGI. The CDR3 loop spans 13 amino acids. Between the trimmed V and J ends, which lost 4 bases and 9 bases, there was a span of 16 bases. The DNA for the CDR3 is TGTGCCAGCAGTTTAGGCGCCCCTGCAGGGCAGTACTTC. Encoded protein: CASSLGAPAGQYF.

The chain couples TRBV9 to TRBJ2-3; 10 bases are shared with TRBD1. CDR3 size: 15 residues. Germline V CDR1 and CDR2: SGDLS, YYNGEE. The V and J ends lost 3 bases and 3 bases, in that order; junction bases with no gene match: 4. The CDR3 loop reads CASSGQGAGTDTQYF. The CDR3 nucleotides are TGTGCCAGCAGCGGACAGGGGGCAGGGACAGATACGCAGTATTTT.

V gene TRBV5-1 combines with J gene TRBJ2-2; 9 bases map to TRBD2. Trimming removed 5 bases from V and 6 bases from J; junction bases left unmatched: 14. The CDR3 sequence is 17 residues long. Germline V CDR1 and CDR2: SGHRS, YFSETQ. CDR3 protein: CASSIRRAGGVPGELFF. DNA of the CDR3: TGCGCCAGCAGTATTCGGAGGGCGGGGGGGGTCCCCGGGGAGCTGTTTTTT.

The chain joins TRBV28 to TRBJ1-6; D call uncertain. The V gene's germline CDR1 is MDHEN and CDR2 SYDVKM. V was cut by 6 bases and J by 8 bases, with 14 bases left in between. The CDR3 runs 14 residues. The CDR3 bases are TGTGCCAGCAGGTCTCCGGGAAGGTATTCACCCCTCCACTTT. Its translation is CASRSPGRYSPLHF.

The chain links TRBV9 to TRBJ2-1; TRBD2 agrees at 8 bases. Per germline, CDR1 SGDLS and CDR2 YYNGEE. This CDR3 contains 17 residues. J lost 5 bases, V lost 0 bases, and 10 bases had no gene match. In DNA form, the CDR3 reads TGTGCCAGCAGCGTAGCCGGGGGGGCAGTGAGGGACAATGAGCAGTTCTTC. Translating it yields CASSVAGGAVRDNEQFF.

V and J are TRBV6-5 and TRBJ2-1; 8 positions agree with TRBD2. CDR3 length equals 13 residues. V dropped 7 bases and J dropped 7; count of bases not matched to a gene: 6. Looked up from germline, CDR1 is MNHEY and CDR2 is SVGAGI. As DNA, the CDR3 is TGTGCCAGCAACGGCGGGGGGCGGAATGAGCAGTTCTTC. It translates to CASNGGGRNEQFF.

The J gene is TRBJ1-5, the V gene TRBV21-1; the table gives TRBD1 as D, unverified against the DNA. TRBV21-1 is tagged as a pseudogene. This CDR3 contains 14 residues. The DNA for the CDR3 is TGTGCCAGCAGCAGTAAGACAGGGGTTCAGCCCCAGCATTTT. This gives the protein CASSSKTGVQPQHF.

The rearrangement links TRBV19 to TRBJ1-2; D uncertain. Trimming removed 3 bases at V and 3 bases at J, with 2 bases between. Germline CDR1 and CDR2: LNHDA and SQIVND (reference sequence). The CDR3 length is 11 residues. The CDR3 nucleotides are TGTGCCAGTAGTATCGACTATGGCTACACCTTC. Its protein product is CASSIDYGYTF.

This chain links TRBV5-6 with TRBJ2-3; a possible D gene is TRBD1 (5 bases). Germline CDR1 reads SGHDT; CDR2 reads YYEEEE. The germline V and J ends were trimmed by 4 bases and 6 bases, with 6 bases remaining between them. This CDR3 is built from 11 residues. The DNA of the CDR3 is TGTGCCAGCAGCGGACACGATACGCAGTATTTT. Protein product: CASSGHDTQYF.

The rearrangement joins TRBV5-4 to TRBJ2-1; 11 bases are shared with TRBD2. Germline V gene data show CDR1 as SGHNT and CDR2 as YYREEE (reference sequence). Germline trimming cut 3 bases from V and 10 bases from J; bases unmatched to any gene: 3. The CDR3 runs 13 residues. The CDR3 spells CASSSGLAGEQFF. The CDR3 DNA follows: TGTGCCAGCAGCTCCGGACTAGCGGGCGAGCAGTTCTTC.